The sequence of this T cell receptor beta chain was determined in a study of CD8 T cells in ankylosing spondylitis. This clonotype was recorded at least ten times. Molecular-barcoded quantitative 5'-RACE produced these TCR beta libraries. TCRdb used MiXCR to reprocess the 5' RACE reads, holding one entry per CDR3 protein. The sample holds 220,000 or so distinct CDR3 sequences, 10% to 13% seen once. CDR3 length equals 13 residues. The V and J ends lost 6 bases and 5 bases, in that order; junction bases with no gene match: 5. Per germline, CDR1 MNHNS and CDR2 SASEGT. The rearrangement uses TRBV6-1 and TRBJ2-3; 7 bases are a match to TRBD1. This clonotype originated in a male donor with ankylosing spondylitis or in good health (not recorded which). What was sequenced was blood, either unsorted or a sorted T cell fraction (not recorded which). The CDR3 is CASRVTGEDTQYF. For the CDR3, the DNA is TGTGCCAGCAGGGTCACAGGGGAAGATACGCAGTATTTT.